The 31 T cell receptor beta chains below all came from one sample that was sequenced in a study of OX40 agonist ivuxolimab in advanced cancers. TCRdb's copy holds only in-frame clones and misses some; the assay was immunoSEQ multiplex PCR. The table lists approximately 58,000 clones, more than 75% of them singletons, with about 3% in the top ten. Sequencing used CD4+ or CD8+ T cells sorted from blood, obtained in a trial of the OX40 agonist ivuxolimab. Every receptor here comes from an adult with an advanced solid tumor such as melanoma, head and neck, liver or kidney cancer.

V and J are TRBV19 and TRBJ1-5, with D hard to call. The length of the CDR3 is 15 residues. Germline CDR1 reads LNHDA; CDR2 reads SQIVND (reference sequence). V was cut by 2 bases and J by 0 bases, with 8 bases left in between. The CDR3 DNA follows: TGTGCCAGTAGTATACAAGCTTATAGCAATCAGCCCCAGCATTTT. Translated, it gives CASSIQAYSNQPQHF.

This chain links TRBV29-1 with TRBJ2-3; 11 bases fit TRBD2. V lost 7 bases and J lost 0; bases outside the gene matches: 15. Germline CDR1 SQVTM, CDR2 ANQGSEA. The CDR3 length is 18 residues. CDR3 nucleotides: TGCAGCGGGAGCGGTTCTAGCGGGGGGAGGTCAAGCACAGATACGCAGTATTTT. Encoded protein: CSGSGSSGGRSSTDTQYF.

The CDR3 DNA sequence: TGCGCCAGCAGCCAGGGGGACAGAGGGGGCATTCAGTACTTC. Protein: CASSQGDRGGIQYF. V is TRBV4-3 and J is TRBJ2-4, with TRBD1 matching 7 bases. The CDR3 contains 14 residues. The germline CDR1 and CDR2 sequences are LGHNA and YSLEER. Trimming at V came to 3 bases and at J to 9 bases, leaving 8 bases not matched to a gene.

V and J are TRBV28 and TRBJ2-5; no reliable D call. Trimming took off 8 bases at V and 0 bases at J, with 13 bases between the two ends. Germline lookup yields CDR1 MDHEN and CDR2 SYDVKM. The CDR3 is made up of 14 amino acids. As DNA, the CDR3 is TGTGCCAGCTTAGCCCCTCGGTACCAAGAGACCCAGTACTTC. Translating it yields CASLAPRYQETQYF.

The V call is TRBV11-2, the J call TRBJ1-6, with D tentatively TRBD1 (6 bases). The CDR3 loop spans 16 amino acids. In germline, CDR1 is SGHAT, CDR2 FQNNGV. Trimming stripped 5 bases from V and 0 bases from J, with 11 bases between. The CDR3 loop reads CASSPTGSSYNSPLHF. The CDR3 DNA reads as TGTGCCAGCAGCCCGACAGGCAGCTCCTATAATTCACCCCTCCACTTT.

This chain links TRBV28 with TRBJ1-4; unclear D gene. Trimming removed 8 bases from V and 0 bases from J, with 4 bases in between. Germline CDR1 reads MDHEN; CDR2 reads SYDVKM. CDR3 length: 12 amino acids. This chain's CDR3 is CASASTNEKLFF. The CDR3 region has the DNA TGTGCCAGCGCTTCAACTAATGAAAAACTGTTTTTT.

The chain combines TRBV27 with TRBJ1-5; D is possibly TRBD1 (6 bases). This CDR3 contains 13 residues. Germline V gene lookup returns CDR1 MNHEY and CDR2 SMNVEV (reference sequence). With 5 bases removed from V and 4 bases from J, the gap between germline ends came to 9 bases. The CDR3 nucleotides read TGTGCCAGCAGTCCCGGACAGAATCAGCCCCAGCATTTT. Translated: CASSPGQNQPQHF.

The CDR3 nucleotides read TGCAGCGTTGGGACAGGGGACTATGGCTACACCTTC. Translation: CSVGTGDYGYTF. The gene calls are TRBV29-1 and TRBJ1-2; TRBD1 matches 9 bases. The CDR3 spans 12 residues. Germline V CDR1 and CDR2: SQVTM, ANQGSEA. Trimming at V came to 4 bases and at J to 3 bases, leaving 0 bases not matched to a gene.

This sequence joins TRBV30 and TRBJ1-4; D is perhaps TRBD1 (6 bases). CDR3 length: 15 residues. Per the germline V gene, CDR1 is GTSNPN and CDR2 is SVGIG (reference sequence). The V and J ends lost 2 bases and 7 bases respectively, with 17 bases between them. CDR3 in amino acids: CAWSTGTRISEKLFF. As DNA, the CDR3 is TGTGCCTGGAGTACCGGGACAAGGATTTCTGAAAAACTGTTTTTT.

The chain links TRBV5-5 to TRBJ1-1; D possibly corresponds to TRBD1 (6 bases). Germline V gene data show CDR1 as SGHKS and CDR2 as YYEKEE (reference sequence). V shed 3 bases and J shed 1 base, with 13 bases lying between them. The CDR3 has 15 residues. CDR3 in DNA: TGTGCCAGCAGCTCGGAACAGGGTAGGAACACTGAAGCTTTCTTT. It encodes CASSSEQGRNTEAFF.

The V call is TRBV5-6, the J call TRBJ2-2; 11 bases fit TRBD1. Germline assignment: CDR1 SGHDT and CDR2 YYEEEE. Trimming removed 5 bases from V and 4 bases from J; junction bases left unmatched: 4. The CDR3 length is 15 residues. CDR3 amino acids: CASSRTGGTTGELFF. The CDR3 bases are TGTGCCAGCAGTCGGACAGGGGGCACCACCGGGGAGCTGTTTTTT. Supplemented by reference TRBV5-6 and TRBJ2-2, the full variable domain reads DAGVTQSPTHLIKTRGQQVTLRCSPKSGHDTVSWYQQALGQGPQFIFQYYEEEERQRGNFPDRFSGHQFPNYSSELNVNALLLGDSALYLCASSRTGGTTGELFFGEGSRLTVL.

This clone was observed a single time. The chain carries TRBV15 and TRBJ1-4; D uncertain. This CDR3 contains 15 residues. V was cut by 1 base and J by 8 bases, with 14 bases left in between. The germline gives CDR1 LNHNV, CDR2 YYDKDF (reference sequence). The CDR3 spells CATSRVGGIGEKLFF. The CDR3, as DNA: TGTGCCACCAGCAGAGTTGGAGGGATCGGGGAAAAACTGTTTTTT. The full variable domain, with the rest looked up from reference TRBV15 and TRBJ1-4, is DAMVIQNPRYQVTQFGKPVTLSCSQTLNHNVMYWYQQKSSQAPKLLFHYYDKDFNNEADTPDNFQSRRPNTSFCFLDIRSPGLGDTAMYLCATSRVGGIGEKLFFGSGTQLSVL.

This clone is a singleton in its sample. V is TRBV7-7 and J is TRBJ1-5; D unresolved. V was pared by 5 bases and J by 6 bases, with 17 bases between. The CDR3 contains 15 residues. From germline, CDR1 is SSHAT and CDR2 FNYEAQ (reference sequence). The CDR3 sequence is CASSVIDPVGQPQHF. CDR3 DNA sequence: TGTGCCAGCAGCGTAATTGACCCCGTGGGTCAGCCCCAGCATTTT.

V gene TRBV30 combines with J gene TRBJ2-7; D possibly corresponds to TRBD1 (6 bases). This CDR3 spans 13 amino acids. The V gene's germline CDR1 is GTSNPN and CDR2 SVGIG (reference sequence). Trimming took 0 bases from V and 6 from J, leaving 12 bases between them. The CDR3, as DNA: TGTGCCTGGAGTGTTTACAGGGCCGGCGAGCAGTACTTC. It specifies CAWSVYRAGEQYF.

The CDR3 loop reads CASTDRGLNYGYTF. CDR3 nucleotide sequence: TGTGCCAGCACCGACAGGGGGCTTAACTATGGCTACACCTTC. The chain carries TRBV11-2 and TRBJ1-2; 10 nucleotides match TRBD1. Per the germline V gene, CDR1 is SGHAT and CDR2 is FQNNGV. The CDR3 is made up of 14 amino acids. V was clipped by 7 bases and J by 1 base; unmatched bases: 3.

This chain joins TRBV19 and TRBJ2-1; D remains ambiguous. Germline V gene sequence: CDR1 LNHDA, CDR2 SQIVND (reference sequence). Trimming took 6 bases from V and 5 from J, leaving 14 bases between them. The CDR3 runs to 14 residues. The CDR3 sequence: CASSPGVWDNEQFF. CDR3 bases: TGTGCCAGTAGCCCTGGGGTTTGGGACAATGAGCAGTTCTTC.

This clone was observed a few times. The chain has TRBV6-5 and TRBJ2-6; D tentatively fits TRBD1 or TRBD2 (5 bases each). The CDR3 loop spans 13 amino acids. Germline CDR1 is MNHEY and CDR2 is SVGAGI. V lost 5 bases and J 10 bases, leaving 12 bases between the germline ends. Written as DNA, the CDR3 is TGTGCCAGCAGTAGGGACCGACAGAACGTCCTGACTTTC. Translation gives CASSRDRQNVLTF.

This clone was seen once. This rearrangement joins TRBV6-5 to TRBJ2-2; 12 bases line up with TRBD2. The germline V gene has CDR1 MNHEY and CDR2 SVGAGI. V dropped 5 bases and J dropped 5; count of bases not matched to a gene: 3. The CDR3 has 15 residues. The CDR3 protein is CASSATSGRTGELFF. The CDR3 bases are TGTGCCAGCAGTGCGACTAGCGGGAGAACCGGGGAGCTGTTTTTT.

The chain combines TRBV28 with TRBJ2-3; TRBD2 aligns across 9 bases. The CDR3 has 16 residues. Germline CDR1 and CDR2: MDHEN and SYDVKM. The V gene end was trimmed by 2 bases and the J gene end by 1 base; junction bases not matched to a gene: 4. The chain's CDR3 is CASSLRLAGGTDTQYF. The DNA for the CDR3 is TGTGCCAGCAGTTTACGGTTAGCGGGGGGCACAGATACGCAGTATTTT.

The V and J genes are TRBV5-8 and TRBJ2-5; TRBD1 is a possible D gene (5 bases). CDR3 length equals 14 residues. Looked up from germline, CDR1 is SGHTS and CDR2 is YDEGEE. V lost 4 bases to trimming and J lost 4 bases, with 14 bases between them. DNA of the CDR3: TGTGCCAGCAGCCCAACAGGTCCCCGAGAGACCCAGTACTTC. Encoded protein: CASSPTGPRETQYF.

This sequence joins TRBV28 and TRBJ2-7; TRBD2 might be the D (6 bases). The CDR3 sequence is 14 residues long. CDR1 is MDHEN, CDR2 SYDVKM, per germline. Trimming left V 8 bases short and J 3 bases short, with 17 bases between. The CDR3 nucleotides are TGTGCCAGCCGTTCCGAGGACTACAACTACGAGCAGTACTTC. Translating gives CASRSEDYNYEQYF.

This chain connects TRBV7-2 to TRBJ2-3; D is possibly TRBD2 (7 bases). The CDR3 is made up of 17 amino acids. V was clipped by 5 bases and J by 1 base, with 19 bases between them. Looked up from germline, CDR1 is SGHTA and CDR2 is FQGNSA. CDR3 sequence: CASSPSRGASGTDTQYF. The CDR3 DNA follows: TGTGCCAGCAGCCCCTCCCGGGGGGCCTCTGGCACAGATACGCAGTATTTT.

This chain joins TRBV28 and TRBJ2-5; 8 positions match TRBD1. With the DNA end fitting TRBJ2-7 better, the J assignment may be wrong. Germline-derived CDR1 and CDR2 are MDHEN and SYDVKM. The CDR3 length is 15 residues. The CDR3 sequence: CASEPAGTGSYEQYF. The CDR3 DNA reads as TGTGCCAGCGAACCCGCGGGGACAGGTTCCTACGAGCAGTACTTC.

This chain connects TRBV11-2 to TRBJ2-5; D call uncertain. The CDR3 covers 13 residues. The germline V and J ends were trimmed by 1 base and 2 bases, with 5 bases remaining between them. The V gene's germline CDR1 is SGHAT and CDR2 FQNNGV. The CDR3 nucleotides read TGTGCCAGCAGCTTAGCGGTACAAGAGACCCAGTACTTC. It specifies CASSLAVQETQYF.

This clone was seen repeatedly, ten times or more. The chain links TRBV6-1 to TRBJ2-3; the match to TRBD2 covers 9 bases. Germline lookup yields CDR1 MNHNS and CDR2 SASEGT. V trimming: 5 bases; J trimming: 6 bases; junction bases outside the gene matches: 6. This CDR3 region has 14 residues. In DNA, the CDR3 is TGTGCCAGCAGTATGGCGGGAGGGATGGATACGCAGTATTTT. Protein: CASSMAGGMDTQYF.

This clone was counted once. The chain links TRBV5-1 to TRBJ1-1; weak D call: TRBD1 (6 bases). The ends were cut back, 6 bases at V and 0 bases at J, with 15 bases in the middle. The CDR3 covers 15 residues. Germline V gene data show CDR1 as SGHRS and CDR2 as YFSETQ. The CDR3 DNA sequence: TGCGCCAGCAAGGGGGATCTCTTCATGAACACTGAAGCTTTCTTT. Translating it yields CASKGDLFMNTEAFF.

This clone was seen a handful of times. The chain combines TRBV19 with TRBJ1-5; no reliable D call. Trimming pared 7 bases from V and 2 bases from J, leaving 9 bases between. The CDR3 has 13 amino acids. Germline CDR1 LNHDA, CDR2 SQIVND (reference sequence). CDR3: CASTRGGNQPQHF. The CDR3 DNA follows: TGTGCCAGTACACGGGGAGGCAATCAGCCCCAGCATTTT.

V is TRBV27 and J is TRBJ2-1; 9 bases fit TRBD1. CDR3 length: 17 amino acids. Germline lookup yields CDR1 MNHEY and CDR2 SMNVEV (reference sequence). V lost 2 bases to trimming and J lost 6 bases; unmatched junction nucleotides: 11. CDR3 protein: CASSLISGTGSINEQFF. CDR3 DNA sequence: TGTGCCAGCAGTTTAATTTCCGGGACAGGGTCCATCAATGAGCAGTTCTTC.

The chain links TRBV9 to TRBJ2-7; 9 nucleotides align to TRBD1. This CDR3 has 15 residues. Looked up from germline, CDR1 is SGDLS and CDR2 is YYNGEE. V gave up 4 bases and J gave up 3 bases; unmatched junction bases: 8. The CDR3 bases are TGTGCCAGCAGCCCCACAGGGGGCCCCTTCTACGAGCAGTACTTC. It is translated as CASSPTGGPFYEQYF.

The V and J genes are TRBV5-4 and TRBJ2-2, with D uncertain. From germline, CDR1 is SGHNT and CDR2 YYREEE (reference sequence). The CDR3 has 13 amino acids. The V gene lost 0 bases and the J gene lost 5 bases, with 5 bases spanning the gap. The CDR3 protein is CASSLEETGELFF. The CDR3 bases are TGTGCCAGCAGCTTGGAAGAAACCGGGGAGCTGTTTTTT.

This clone has just one count. V and J are TRBV7-2 and TRBJ2-7; D perhaps matches TRBD1 (5 bases). Germline CDR1 SGHTA, CDR2 FQGNSA. V gave up 3 bases and J gave up 3 bases, with 12 bases separating them. The CDR3 covers 14 residues. CDR3 region: CASSFVGQGYEQYF. The CDR3 DNA reads TGTGCCAGCAGCTTTGTGGGGCAGGGCTACGAGCAGTACTTC.